Listed below are T cell receptor beta chains from one sample, sequenced in a study of OX40 agonist ivuxolimab in advanced cancers. Measured with immunoSEQ multiplex PCR; TCRdb has only the in-frame clones, and not every one. Among tens of thousands of clones listed, 80% to 90% were seen once. This sample comprised CD4+ or CD8+ T cells sorted from blood, obtained in a trial of the OX40 agonist ivuxolimab. These receptors were collected from an adult with an advanced solid tumor such as melanoma, head and neck, liver or kidney cancer. Both conserved end residues are part of each CDR3. A D gene is named only where the DNA matches it firmly. For some rows the clone size is stated as once, few or many, or as a class when expanded; others skip it.

j_call,v_call,d_call,cdr3_length,clone_size,cdr3_nt,cdr3_aa
TRBJ1-3,TRBV14,-,15,-,TGTGCCAGCAGCCTACAGGGAGTAGTTGGAAACACCATATATTTT,CASSLQGVVGNTIYF
TRBJ2-1,TRBV27,-,12,-,TGTGCCAGCAGTTTATCGGACGGATTGGAGTTCTTC,CASSLSDGLEFF
TRBJ2-1,TRBV27,-,13,-,TGTGCCAGCAGTTACGCGATGAACAATGAGCAGTTCTTC,CASSYAMNNEQFF
TRBJ1-5,TRBV25-1,-,14,-,TGTGCCAGCGGGGACGGACCCGTGAGTCAGCCCCAGCATTTT,CASGDGPVSQPQHF
TRBJ2-7,TRBV7-9,TRBD1,14,-,TGTGCCAGCAGCCTCACTACAGGGGGCGGCGAGCAGTACTTC,CASSLTTGGGEQYF
TRBJ2-7,TRBV7-8,-,15,-,TGTGCCAGCAGCTTAGTAGGGACGAGCTCCTACGAGCAGTACTTC,CASSLVGTSSYEQYF
TRBJ2-7,TRBV4-1,TRBD1,15,-,TGCGCCAGCAGCCTAAGGACAGGGGGGGAATACGAGCAGTACTTC,CASSLRTGGEYEQYF
TRBJ2-7,TRBV6-5,TRBD1,14,-,TGTGCCAGCAGCCGCGGGACAGGGGGGAACGAGCAGTACTTC,CASSRGTGGNEQYF
TRBJ1-1,TRBV10-3,-,14,once,TGTGCCATCAGGGAGGTCTTATCCAACACTGAAGCTTTCTTT,CAIREVLSNTEAFF
TRBJ2-7,TRBV29-1,-,13,-,TGCAGCGTTGAGACAGCTAGCTCCTACGAGCAGTACTTC,CSVETASSYEQYF
TRBJ2-1,TRBV4-2,-,18,-,TGTGCCAGCAGCCAAGACCCCGGGGGCAGGGGGTTCGTCAATGAGCAGTTCTTC,CASSQDPGGRGFVNEQFF
TRBJ2-7,TRBV27,TRBD2,14,-,TGTGCCAGCAGAGTAGCGGGAGCCTCCTACGAGCAGTACTTC,CASRVAGASYEQYF